Below are 8 T cell receptor beta chains sequenced from a single sample in a study of response to subunit inactivated influenza vaccine. Via MiXCR, TCRdb re-called the RT-PCR reads, giving one row per CDR3 protein. The sample carries hundreds of thousands of distinct CDR3 sequences, approximately 14% recorded once. Sequenced here: PBMCs from blood, sampled approximately 13 days after vaccination. The receptor set was obtained from a man aged 50-59 years who received an inactivated influenza vaccine.

This clonotype was seen more than once but under ten times. The chain links TRBV5-1 to TRBJ2-1; D gene unclear. Trimming pared 2 bases from V and 7 bases from J, leaving 13 bases between. Germline V lookup: CDR1 SGHRS, CDR2 YFSETQ. The CDR3 contains 14 residues. This CDR3 is CASSFDTINNEQFF. The CDR3 DNA reads TGCGCCAGCAGCTTTGACACAATTAATAATGAGCAGTTCTTC.

This clonotype has a handful of counts. The V and J genes are TRBV12-3 or TRBV12-4 and TRBJ2-2; possibly TRBD1 or TRBD2 for D (6 bases each). The CDR3 sequence is 15 residues long. The V end was cut by 1 base, the J end by 6 bases, with 12 bases between. The CDR3, as DNA: TGTGCCAGCAGTTTAGTTCCGGGGGCAGCCGGGGAGCTGTTTTTT. It encodes CASSLVPGAAGELFF.

This clonotype was detected once. This sequence joins TRBV5-6 and TRBJ2-1; unclear D gene. The CDR3 runs 17 residues. The germline CDR1 and CDR2 sequences are SGHDT and YYEEEE. V was pared by 4 bases and J by 0 bases, with 17 bases between. The DNA of the CDR3 is TGTGCCAGCAGCCTGGTTCTTTGGGGAAGCTCCTACAATGAGCAGTTCTTC. Amino acids: CASSLVLWGSSYNEQFF.

V usage is TRBV12-3 or TRBV12-4 and J usage is TRBJ1-1, with D unclear. This CDR3 is 13 amino acids long. Deletions cut 3 bases from V and 5 bases from J, with 10 bases between. CDR3 DNA sequence: TGTGCCAGCAGTTTGGCATTAGGGACTGAAGCTTTCTTT. This translates into CASSLALGTEAFF.

The table lists this clonotype with many counts. This chain connects TRBV6-2 or TRBV6-3 to TRBJ1-2, with D possibly TRBD1 on 5 matching bases. The CDR3 spans 11 residues. V lost 2 bases, J lost 8 bases, and 6 bases lay in between. Germline values: CDR1 MNHEY, CDR2 SVGEGT. CDR3 bases: TGTGCCAGCAGTTACAGGGACGGCTACACCTTC. Translation gives CASSYRDGYTF.

The V gene is TRBV12-3 or TRBV12-4, the J gene TRBJ2-5; D might be TRBD1 (5 bases). V gave up 3 bases and J gave up 4 bases, with 15 bases separating them. The CDR3 runs to 15 residues. The CDR3 coding sequence is TGTGCCAGCAGTTTTAGGACACTTCCTCGAGAGACCCAGTACTTC. Amino acids: CASSFRTLPRETQYF.

This clonotype turned up a few times. The chain links TRBV3-1 to TRBJ1-1; the D gene is possibly TRBD1 (5 bases). The CDR3 has 16 amino acids. Trimming removed 1 base from V and 6 bases from J, with 18 bases in between. CDR1 is LGHDT, CDR2 YNNKEL, per germline (reference sequence). CDR3: CASSQAKIIGGAEAFF. CDR3 bases: TGTGCCAGCAGCCAAGCGAAGATCATTGGGGGGGCTGAAGCTTTCTTT.

The chain couples TRBV20-1 to TRBJ2-5, with 9 bases that match TRBD2. The V gene end was trimmed by 3 bases and the J gene end by 5 bases; junction bases not matched to a gene: 7. This CDR3 has 14 amino acids. The germline V gene has CDR1 DFQATT and CDR2 SNEGSKA (reference sequence). DNA for the CDR3: TGCAGTGCTAGGCTAGCGGGGATGGGGGAGACCCAGTACTTC. Translating it yields CSARLAGMGETQYF.